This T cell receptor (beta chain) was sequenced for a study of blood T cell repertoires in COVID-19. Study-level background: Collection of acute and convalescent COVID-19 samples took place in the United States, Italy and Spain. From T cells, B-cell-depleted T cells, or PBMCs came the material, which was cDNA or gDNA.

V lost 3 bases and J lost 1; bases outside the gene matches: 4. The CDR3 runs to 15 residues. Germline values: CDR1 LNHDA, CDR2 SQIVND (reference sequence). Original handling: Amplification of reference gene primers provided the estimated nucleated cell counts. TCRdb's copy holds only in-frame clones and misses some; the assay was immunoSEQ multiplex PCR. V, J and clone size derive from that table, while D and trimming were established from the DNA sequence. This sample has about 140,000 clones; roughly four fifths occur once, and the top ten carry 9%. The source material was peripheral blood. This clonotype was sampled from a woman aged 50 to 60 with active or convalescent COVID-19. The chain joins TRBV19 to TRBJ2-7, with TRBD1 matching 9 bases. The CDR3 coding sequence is TGTGCCAGTAGTATTTTGGGGACAGGGTCCTACGAGCAGTACTTC. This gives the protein CASSILGTGSYEQYF.